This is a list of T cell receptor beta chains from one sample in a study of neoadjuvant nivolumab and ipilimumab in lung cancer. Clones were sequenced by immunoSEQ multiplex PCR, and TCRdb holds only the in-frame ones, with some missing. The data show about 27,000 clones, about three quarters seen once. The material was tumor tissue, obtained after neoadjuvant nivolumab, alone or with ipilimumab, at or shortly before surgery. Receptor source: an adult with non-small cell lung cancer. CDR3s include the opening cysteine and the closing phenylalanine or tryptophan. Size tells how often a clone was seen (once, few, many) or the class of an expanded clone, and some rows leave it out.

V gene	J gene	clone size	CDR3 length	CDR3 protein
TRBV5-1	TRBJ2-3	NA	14	CASSWDRATDTQYF
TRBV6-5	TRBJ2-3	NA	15	CASRQLAGVGDTQYF
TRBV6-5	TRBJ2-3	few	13	CASTAPGTDYQYF
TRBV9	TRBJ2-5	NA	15	CASSQQGGLEETQYF
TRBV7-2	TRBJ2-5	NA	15	CASSLTARGMETQYF
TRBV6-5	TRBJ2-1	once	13	CASRQSFYNEQFF
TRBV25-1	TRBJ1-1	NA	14	CASSEMQGFTEAFF
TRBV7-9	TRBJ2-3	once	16	CASSLTSGGPTDTQYF
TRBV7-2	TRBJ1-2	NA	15	CASSLVVGKNYGYTF
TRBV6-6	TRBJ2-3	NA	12	CASRTSLTTQYF
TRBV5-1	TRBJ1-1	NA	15	CASSLGLGQGNEAFF
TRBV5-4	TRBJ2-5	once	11	CASSLEETQYF
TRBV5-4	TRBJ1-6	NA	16	CASSPGRSSYNSPLHF
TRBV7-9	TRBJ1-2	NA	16	CASSLPGDRVTYGYTF
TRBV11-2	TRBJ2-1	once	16	CASSLEGNSPYNEQFF
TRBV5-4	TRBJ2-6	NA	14	CASSPASRANVLTF
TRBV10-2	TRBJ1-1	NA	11	CASSTTGEAFF
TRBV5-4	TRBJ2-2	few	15	CASSPLPGVTGELFF
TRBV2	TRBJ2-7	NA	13	CASRMTGPYEQYF
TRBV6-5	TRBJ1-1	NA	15	CASSSGLIVNTEAFF
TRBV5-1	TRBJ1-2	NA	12	CASSPGTVGYTF
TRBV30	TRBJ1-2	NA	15	CAWRGLLESNYGYTF
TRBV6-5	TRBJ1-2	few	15	CASSLLMGTNYGYTF
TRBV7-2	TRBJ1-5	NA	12	CASSPNNQPQHF
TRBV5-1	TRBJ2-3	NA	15	CASSLGRVGTDTQYF
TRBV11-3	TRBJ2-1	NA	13	CASSLDPYNEQFF
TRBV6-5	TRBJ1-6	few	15	CASSYSTGNNSPLHF
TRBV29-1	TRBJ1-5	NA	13	CSVALNSNQPQHF
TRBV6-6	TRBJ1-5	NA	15	CASSSATGSNQPQHF
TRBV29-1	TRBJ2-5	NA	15	CSVGLPGGTQETQYF
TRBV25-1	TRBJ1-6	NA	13	CASSSGTNSPLHF
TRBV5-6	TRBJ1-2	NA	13	CASSLGANYGYTF
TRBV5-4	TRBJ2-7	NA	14	CASSLGGHSYEQYF
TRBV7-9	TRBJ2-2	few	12	CASSSNTGELFF
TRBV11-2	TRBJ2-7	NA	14	CASSPDYQSYEQYF
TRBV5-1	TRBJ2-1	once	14	CASTSGEEYNEQFF
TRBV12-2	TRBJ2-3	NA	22	CASRLSGPGTSGGSRRTDTQYF
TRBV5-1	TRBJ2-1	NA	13	CASSLMQQNEQFF
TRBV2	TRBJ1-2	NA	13	CASIWGGIGGYTF
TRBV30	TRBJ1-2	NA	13	CAWADNRPRGYTF
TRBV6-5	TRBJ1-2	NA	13	CASSYSSGSGYTF
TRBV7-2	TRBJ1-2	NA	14	CASSFTGSDYGYTF
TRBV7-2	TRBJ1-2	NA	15	CASSPQQARNYGYTF
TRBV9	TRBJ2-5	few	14	CASSADRGRETQYF
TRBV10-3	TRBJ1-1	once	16	CAISESNFRGSTEAFF
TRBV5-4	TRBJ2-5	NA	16	CASSWTSGVGGETQYF
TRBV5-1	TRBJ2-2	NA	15	CASSSSGSNTGELFF
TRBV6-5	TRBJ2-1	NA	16	CASSYSAAGARHEQFF
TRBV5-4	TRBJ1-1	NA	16	CASSSRTGGQNTEAFF
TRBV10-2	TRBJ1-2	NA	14	CASSGVAVNYGYTF
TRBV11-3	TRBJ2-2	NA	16	CASSSLGGHGSGELFF
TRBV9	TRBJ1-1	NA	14	CASSVAGTGKVAFF
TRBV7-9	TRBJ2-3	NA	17	CASSSRIAGPVGDTQYF
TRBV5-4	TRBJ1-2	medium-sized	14	CASSFGTANYGYTF
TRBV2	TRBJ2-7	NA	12	CASSRGAREQYF
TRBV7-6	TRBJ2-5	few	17	CASSPLGGAEFRKTQYF
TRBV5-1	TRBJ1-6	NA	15	CASSLEKFYNSPLHF
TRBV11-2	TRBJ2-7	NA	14	CASSLDSRTYEQYF